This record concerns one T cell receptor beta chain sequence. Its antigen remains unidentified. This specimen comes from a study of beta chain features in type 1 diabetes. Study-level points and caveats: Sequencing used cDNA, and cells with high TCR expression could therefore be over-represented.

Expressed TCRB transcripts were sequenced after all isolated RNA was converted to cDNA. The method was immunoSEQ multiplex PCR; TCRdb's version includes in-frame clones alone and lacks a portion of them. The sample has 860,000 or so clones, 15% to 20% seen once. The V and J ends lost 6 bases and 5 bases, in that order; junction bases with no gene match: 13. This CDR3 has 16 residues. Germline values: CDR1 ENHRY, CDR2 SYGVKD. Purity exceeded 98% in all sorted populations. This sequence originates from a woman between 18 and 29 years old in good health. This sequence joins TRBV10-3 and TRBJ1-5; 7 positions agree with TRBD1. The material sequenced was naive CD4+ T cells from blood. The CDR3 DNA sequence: TGTGCCATCAGCCCCCGACAGGGCGACTCGCATCAGCCCCAGCATTTT. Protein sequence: CAISPRQGDSHQPQHF.